One sample yielded the 4 T cell receptor beta chains listed below, sequenced in a study of spatial heterogeneity in lung cancer. TCRdb processed the 5' RACE reads anew with MiXCR; each CDR3 protein has one entry. The sample lists 40,000 to 45,000 distinct CDR3 sequences, approximately 22% occurring once. The sample's time point: blood at routine non-recurrence follow-up after resection. This sample comprised PBMCs, obtained at follow-up. These receptors all come from a female donor with early-stage non-small cell lung cancer.

The V and J genes are TRBV7-9 and TRBJ2-3; perhaps D is TRBD1 or TRBD2 (5 bases each). Trimming took off 5 bases at V and 4 bases at J, with 19 bases between the two ends. The CDR3 length is 16 residues. Per the germline V gene, CDR1 is SEHNR and CDR2 is FQNEAQ (reference sequence). The CDR3 loop is CASSNPTVTGPDTQYF. The CDR3 DNA reads TGTGCCAGCAGCAACCCGACAGTAACGGGGCCAGATACGCAGTATTTT.

V is TRBV30 and J is TRBJ2-7; D is uncertain. Germline CDR1 and CDR2: GTSNPN and SVGIG (reference sequence). The CDR3 length is 14 residues. V was pared by 0 bases and J by 2 bases, with 11 bases between. CDR3: CAWSVPPRAYEQYF. CDR3 DNA: TGTGCCTGGAGTGTACCACCTCGGGCCTACGAGCAGTACTTC.

This clonotype is medium-sized within its sample. This chain connects TRBV7-3 to TRBJ2-3, with 8 bases identical to TRBD1. The CDR3 runs 14 residues. Trimming removed 5 bases from V and 1 base from J; junction bases left unmatched: 2. CDR1 and CDR2 (germline): SGHTA, FQGTGA. CDR3 in amino acids: CASSPGQGTDTQYF. As DNA, the CDR3 is TGTGCCAGCAGCCCGGGACAGGGCACAGATACGCAGTATTTT.

This clonotype is medium-sized in the sample. The CDR3: CASSLTSGGANEQFF. In DNA form, the CDR3 reads TGTGCCAGCAGCCTCACTAGCGGGGGGGCCAATGAGCAGTTCTTC. V is TRBV3-1 and J is TRBJ2-1; 13 bases fit TRBD2. The length of the CDR3 is 15 residues. J was trimmed by 6 bases and V by 4 bases; bases with no gene match: 3. The germline gives CDR1 LGHDT, CDR2 YNNKEL (reference sequence).